Below, 3 T cell receptor beta chains from the same sample are listed, as sequenced in a study of blood T cell repertoires in COVID-19 (TCRdb year 2020). The library was prepared using the immunoSEQ multiplex PCR assay. TCRdb carries this immuneACCESS record with in-frame sequences only. Its versions omit some clonotypes, under half of them owing to an unresolved V gene in the studies checked, with the rest unexplained. The sample data list about 360,000 clones, and around 90% of these were observed just once. The top ten constitute around 2% of the sample. Material for sequencing was PBMCs or T cells enriched from blood (not recorded which). The receptors stem from a woman aged 40 to 49 with acute COVID-19.

This chain joins TRBV5-1 and TRBJ1-1, with D hard to call. The germline V and J ends were trimmed by 3 bases and 4 bases, with 16 bases remaining between them. CDR1 SGHRS and CDR2 YFSETQ come from the germline V gene. The CDR3 spans 15 residues. The CDR3 sequence: CASSSSPFRGTEAFF. CDR3 sequence (DNA): TGCGCCAGCAGCTCGTCCCCATTCCGGGGCACTGAAGCTTTCTTT.

The chain employs TRBV5-4 and TRBJ1-1; TRBD1 agrees at 9 bases. J was trimmed by 5 bases and V by 1 base; bases with no gene match: 6. This CDR3 contains 15 residues. The germline gives CDR1 SGHNT, CDR2 YYREEE (reference sequence). The CDR3 loop reads CASSLRGQGGTEAFF. CDR3 in DNA: TGTGCCAGCAGCTTGAGGGGACAGGGAGGGACTGAAGCTTTCTTT.

V and J are TRBV6-2 or TRBV6-3 and TRBJ1-5; the D gene is possibly TRBD1 (5 bases). The CDR3 totals 14 residues. The germline CDR1 and CDR2 sequences are MNHEY and SVGEGT. V was trimmed by 0 bases and J by 6 bases, leaving 9 bases between them. CDR3 in DNA: TGTGCCAGCAGTTACTCGGGCGGGGCTCAGCCCCAGCATTTT. As protein: CASSYSGGAQPQHF.